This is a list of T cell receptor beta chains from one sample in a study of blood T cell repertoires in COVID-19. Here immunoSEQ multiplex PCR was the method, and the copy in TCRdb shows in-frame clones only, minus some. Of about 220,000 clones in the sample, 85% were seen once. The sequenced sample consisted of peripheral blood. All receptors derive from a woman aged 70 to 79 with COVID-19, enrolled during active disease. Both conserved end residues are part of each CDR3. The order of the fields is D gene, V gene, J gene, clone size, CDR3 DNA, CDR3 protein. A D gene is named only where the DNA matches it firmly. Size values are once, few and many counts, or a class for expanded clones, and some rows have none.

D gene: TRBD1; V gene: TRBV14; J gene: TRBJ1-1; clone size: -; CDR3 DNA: TGTGCCAGCAGCCAGCTCCGGACAGGGAACACTGAAGCTTTCTTT; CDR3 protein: CASSQLRTGNTEAFF
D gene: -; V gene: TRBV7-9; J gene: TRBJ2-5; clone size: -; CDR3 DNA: TGTGCCAGCAGCCCCTCCGGGGAATGGGTGACCCAGTACTTC; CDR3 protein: CASSPSGEWVTQYF
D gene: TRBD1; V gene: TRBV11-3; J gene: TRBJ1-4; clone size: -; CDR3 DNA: TGTGCCAGCAGCTCCCAACAGGGGTTAGGTGAAAAACTGTTTTTT; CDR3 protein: CASSSQQGLGEKLFF
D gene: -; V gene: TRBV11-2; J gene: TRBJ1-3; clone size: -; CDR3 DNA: TGTGCCAGCAGAAACAACATGGGAAACACCATATATTTT; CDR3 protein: CASRNNMGNTIYF
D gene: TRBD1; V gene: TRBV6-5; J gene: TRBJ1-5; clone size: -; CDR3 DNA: TGTGCCAGCAGGTTAACAGGGGAGAGCAATCAGCCCCAGCATTTT; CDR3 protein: CASRLTGESNQPQHF
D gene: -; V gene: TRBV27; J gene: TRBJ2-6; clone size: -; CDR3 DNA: TGTGCCAGTAGCCGGTCTGGGGCCAACGTCCTGACTTTC; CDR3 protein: CASSRSGANVLTF
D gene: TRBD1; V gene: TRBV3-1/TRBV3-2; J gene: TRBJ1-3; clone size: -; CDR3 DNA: TGTGCCAGCAGCCACCGGACAGGCTCTGGAAACACCATATATTTT; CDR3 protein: CASSHRTGSGNTIYF
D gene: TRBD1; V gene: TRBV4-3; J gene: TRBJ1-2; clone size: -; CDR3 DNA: TGCGCCAGCAGCCATGGGCGACAGGGGGATGGCTACACCTTC; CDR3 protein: CASSHGRQGDGYTF
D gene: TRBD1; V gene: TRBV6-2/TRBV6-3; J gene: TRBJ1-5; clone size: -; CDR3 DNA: TGTGCCAGCAGTTATGTGGACAGGGGCGAGGGTCAGCCCCAGCATTTT; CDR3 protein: CASSYVDRGEGQPQHF
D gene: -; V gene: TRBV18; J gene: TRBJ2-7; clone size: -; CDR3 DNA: TGTGCCAGCTCACAGGCCAGCGACTACGAGCAGTACTTC; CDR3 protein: CASSQASDYEQYF
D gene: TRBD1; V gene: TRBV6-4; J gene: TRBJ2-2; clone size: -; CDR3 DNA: TGTGCCAGCAGTGCCAGGGGGCTAAACCCCCCCAACACCGGGGAGCTGTTTTTT; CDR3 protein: CASSARGLNPPNTGELFF
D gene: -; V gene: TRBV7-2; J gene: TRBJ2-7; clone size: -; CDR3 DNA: TGTGCCAGCAGCTTTGATGGGACTCCTAACTCAGGGCAGTACTTC; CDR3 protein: CASSFDGTPNSGQYF
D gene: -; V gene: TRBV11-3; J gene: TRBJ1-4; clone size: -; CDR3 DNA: TGTGCCAGCAGCGCAGGGACTGCAACTAATGAAAAACTGTTTTTT; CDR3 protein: CASSAGTATNEKLFF
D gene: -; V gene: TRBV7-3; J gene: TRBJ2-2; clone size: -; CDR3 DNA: TGTGCCAGCAGCTTCCAGGGGGGCACCGGGGAGCTGTTTTTT; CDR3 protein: CASSFQGGTGELFF
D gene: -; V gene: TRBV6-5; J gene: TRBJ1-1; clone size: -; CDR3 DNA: TGTGCCAGCAGTCCTTCCGGACACGTCGACACTGAAGCTTTCTTT; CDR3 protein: CASSPSGHVDTEAFF
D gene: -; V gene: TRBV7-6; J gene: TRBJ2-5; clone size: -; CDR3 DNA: TGTGCCAGCAGCCTGACTAGGACGGAGACCCAGTACTTC; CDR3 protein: CASSLTRTETQYF
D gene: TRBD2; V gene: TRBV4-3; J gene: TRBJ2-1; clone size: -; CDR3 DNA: TGCGCCAGCAGCCAAGAATCCAGGACTAGCGGGAGGGAACGTGAGCAGTTCTTC; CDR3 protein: CASSQESRTSGREREQFF
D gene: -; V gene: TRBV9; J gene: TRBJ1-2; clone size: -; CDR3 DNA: TGTGCCAGCAGCGGGACACTCTATGGCTACACCTTC; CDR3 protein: CASSGTLYGYTF
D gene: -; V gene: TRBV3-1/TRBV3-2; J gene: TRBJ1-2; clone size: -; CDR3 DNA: TGTGCCAGCAGCCAATTTGCAGGGCCTAACTATGGCTACACCTTC; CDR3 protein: CASSQFAGPNYGYTF
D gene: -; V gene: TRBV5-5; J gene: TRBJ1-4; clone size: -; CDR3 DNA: TGTGCCAGCAGCCCTAACAGGGTTCCTAATGAAAAACTGTTTTTT; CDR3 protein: CASSPNRVPNEKLFF
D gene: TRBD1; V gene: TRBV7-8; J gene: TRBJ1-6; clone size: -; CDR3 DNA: TGTGCCAGCAGCTTAGTAGGGGGCGAGGTTAATTCACCCCTCCACTTT; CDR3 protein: CASSLVGGEVNSPLHF
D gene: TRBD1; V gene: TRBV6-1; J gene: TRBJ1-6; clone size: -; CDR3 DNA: TGTGCCAGCAGTGAAGGTATTGGGACAGGGGCATCACCCCTCCACTTT; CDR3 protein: CASSEGIGTGASPLHF
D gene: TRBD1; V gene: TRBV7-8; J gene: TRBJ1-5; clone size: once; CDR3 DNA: TGTGCCAGCCGCCCTCTGGGGGGACAGGGGGCCGTTCAGCCCCAGCATTTT; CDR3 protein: CASRPLGGQGAVQPQHF
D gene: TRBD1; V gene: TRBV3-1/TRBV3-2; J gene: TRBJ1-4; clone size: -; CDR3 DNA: TGTGCCAGCAGCCTAGGGACAGGGAGTGGTGAAAAACTGTTTTTT; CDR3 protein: CASSLGTGSGEKLFF
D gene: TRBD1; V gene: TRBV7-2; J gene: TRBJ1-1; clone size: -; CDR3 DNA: TGTGCCAGCAGCTACGGGACAGGGAAAGGAACTGAAGCTTTCTTT; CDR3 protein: CASSYGTGKGTEAFF
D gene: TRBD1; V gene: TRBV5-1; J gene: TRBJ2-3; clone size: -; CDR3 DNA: TGCGCCAGCAGCACCTCCGGGACAGACACAGATACGCAGTATTTT; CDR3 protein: CASSTSGTDTDTQYF
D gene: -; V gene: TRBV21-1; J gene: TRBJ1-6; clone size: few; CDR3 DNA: TGTGCCAGCAGCAAAGCTCAGACAGTTCGTAATTCACCCCTCCACTTT; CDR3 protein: CASSKAQTVRNSPLHF
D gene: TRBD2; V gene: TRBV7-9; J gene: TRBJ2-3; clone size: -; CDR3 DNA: TGTGCCAGCAGTCGGACTAGCGGGAGGGCCCCCGGAGCAGATACGCAGTATTTT; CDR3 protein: CASSRTSGRAPGADTQYF
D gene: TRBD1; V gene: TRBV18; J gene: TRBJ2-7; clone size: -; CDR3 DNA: TGTGCCAGCTCTTGGACAGGGGCCCGTGACGCCTCCGAGCAGTACTTC; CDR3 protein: CASSWTGARDASEQYF
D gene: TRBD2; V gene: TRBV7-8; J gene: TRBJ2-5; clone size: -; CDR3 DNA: TGTGCCAGCAGCTTAGGATGGGGGGGTGAGACCCAGTACTTC; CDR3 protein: CASSLGWGGETQYF
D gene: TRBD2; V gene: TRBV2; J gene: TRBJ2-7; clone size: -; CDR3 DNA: TGTGCCAGCAAGGGACTAGCGGGCCTCTCCTACGAGCAGTACTTC; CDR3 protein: CASKGLAGLSYEQYF
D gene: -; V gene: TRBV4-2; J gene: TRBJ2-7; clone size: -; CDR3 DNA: TGTGCCAGCAGCCAAGTGGGGGGTGCCTTATCGGTTTACGAGCAGTACTTC; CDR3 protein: CASSQVGGALSVYEQYF
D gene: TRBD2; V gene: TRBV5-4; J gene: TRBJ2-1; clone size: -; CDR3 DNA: TGTGCCAGCAGCTTGTCCCTAGGACTAGCGACTAACAATGAGCAGTTCTTC; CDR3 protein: CASSLSLGLATNNEQFF
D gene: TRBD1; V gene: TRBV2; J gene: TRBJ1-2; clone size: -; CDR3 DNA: TGTGCCAGCAGTGAAAGTGTAACAGGGGTGAATGGCTACACCTTC; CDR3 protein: CASSESVTGVNGYTF
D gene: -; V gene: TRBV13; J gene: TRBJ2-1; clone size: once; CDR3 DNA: TGTGCCAGCAGCACCGCAGGTGTGTTGGGGCGGGGAAATGAGCAGTTCTTC; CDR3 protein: CASSTAGVLGRGNEQFF
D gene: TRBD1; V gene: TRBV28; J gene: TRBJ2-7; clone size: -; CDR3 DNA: TGTGCCAGCAGTTCCTCCGGGACAGCTCACTACGAGCAGTACTTC; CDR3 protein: CASSSSGTAHYEQYF
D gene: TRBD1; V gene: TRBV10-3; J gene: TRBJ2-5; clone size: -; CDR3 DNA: TGTGCCAGTGCGCAGGGGGCGCCAGAAGAGACCCAGTACTTC; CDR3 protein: CASAQGAPEETQYF
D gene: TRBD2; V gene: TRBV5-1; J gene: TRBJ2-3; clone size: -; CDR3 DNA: TGCGCCAGCAGCAACCCCGGGTCAAGCGGGGGGTCCAGCACAGATACGCAGTATTTT; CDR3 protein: CASSNPGSSGGSSTDTQYF
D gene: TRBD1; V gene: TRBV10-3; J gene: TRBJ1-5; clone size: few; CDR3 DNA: TGTGCCACGAGCGCCCGGGACAGAAATCAGCCCCAGCATTTT; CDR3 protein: CATSARDRNQPQHF
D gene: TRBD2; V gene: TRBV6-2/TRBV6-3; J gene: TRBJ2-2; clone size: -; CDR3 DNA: TGTGCCAGCAGTTACGGGCAGCGGGGGGGCAAGAACGGCGGGGAGCTGTTTTTT; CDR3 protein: CASSYGQRGGKNGGELFF
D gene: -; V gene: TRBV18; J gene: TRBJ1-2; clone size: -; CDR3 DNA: TGTGCCAGCTCACCGACGGACCAGAGAGGGTATGGCTACACCTTC; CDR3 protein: CASSPTDQRGYGYTF
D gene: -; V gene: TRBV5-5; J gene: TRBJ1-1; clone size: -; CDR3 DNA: TGTGCCAGCAGCTTGGGATGGGCTAATACTGAAGCTTTCTTT; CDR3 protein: CASSLGWANTEAFF
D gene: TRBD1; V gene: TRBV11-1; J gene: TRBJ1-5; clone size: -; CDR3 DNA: TGTGCCAGCAGCTTAGGGACAGGTAGGAATCAGCCCCAGCATTTT; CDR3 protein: CASSLGTGRNQPQHF
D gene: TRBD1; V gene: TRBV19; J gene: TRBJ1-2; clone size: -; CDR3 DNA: TGTGCCATCTCCCAAACCCGGGACAGCCCCCGTAGCTACACCTTC; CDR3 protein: CAISQTRDSPRSYTF
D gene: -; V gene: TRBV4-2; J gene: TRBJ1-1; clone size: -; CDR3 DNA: TGTGCCAGCAGCCAAGATACAGGATTGAACACTGAAGCTTTCTTT; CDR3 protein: CASSQDTGLNTEAFF
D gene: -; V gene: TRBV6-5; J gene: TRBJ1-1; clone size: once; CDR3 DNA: TGTGCCAGCAGTAGGGTGTGGGAGTACACTGAAGCTTTCTTT; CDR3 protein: CASSRVWEYTEAFF
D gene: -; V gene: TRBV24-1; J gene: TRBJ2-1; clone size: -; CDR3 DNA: TGTGCCACCAGTGATTTGGACAGCTCCTACAATGAGCAGTTCTTC; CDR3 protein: CATSDLDSSYNEQFF
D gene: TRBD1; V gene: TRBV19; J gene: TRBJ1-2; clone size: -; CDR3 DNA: TGTGCCAGTAGAATCCCAGGGGGAGCAGCTAACTATGGCTACACCTTC; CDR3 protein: CASRIPGGAANYGYTF
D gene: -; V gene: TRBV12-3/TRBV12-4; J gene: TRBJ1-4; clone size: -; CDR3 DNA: TGTGCCAGCAGTTCCCACGGGGTTGAAAAACTGTTTTTT; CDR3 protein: CASSSHGVEKLFF
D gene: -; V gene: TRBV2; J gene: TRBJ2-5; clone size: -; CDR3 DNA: TGTGCCAGCATGGGGACTGGGGAGACCCAGTACTTC; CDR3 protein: CASMGTGETQYF
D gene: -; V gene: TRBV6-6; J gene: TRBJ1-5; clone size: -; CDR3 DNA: TGTGCCAGCAGTGGGGGGACCGGGCAGCCCCAGCATTTT; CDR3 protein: CASSGGTGQPQHF
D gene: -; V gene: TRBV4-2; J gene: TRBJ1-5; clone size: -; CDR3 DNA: TGTGCCAGCAGCCCCGACCGGGATCAGCCCCAGCATTTT; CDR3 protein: CASSPDRDQPQHF
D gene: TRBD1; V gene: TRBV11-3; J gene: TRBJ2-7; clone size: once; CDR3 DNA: TGTGCCAGCAGCCCTCGGGACAGGGAGTACGAGCAGTACTTC; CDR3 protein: CASSPRDREYEQYF
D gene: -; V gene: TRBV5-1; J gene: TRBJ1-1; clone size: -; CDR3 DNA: TGCGCCAGCAGCTTTCAGTTGAACACTGAAGCTTTCTTT; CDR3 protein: CASSFQLNTEAFF
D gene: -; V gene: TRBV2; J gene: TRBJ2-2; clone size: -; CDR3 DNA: TGTGCCAGCAGTGAATTCAGGTCTAACACCGGGGAGCTGTTTTTT; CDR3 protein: CASSEFRSNTGELFF
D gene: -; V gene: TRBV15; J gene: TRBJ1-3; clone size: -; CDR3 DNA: TGTGCCACCAGCATGGGACTCGGGATCGGGAACACCATATATTTT; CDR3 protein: CATSMGLGIGNTIYF